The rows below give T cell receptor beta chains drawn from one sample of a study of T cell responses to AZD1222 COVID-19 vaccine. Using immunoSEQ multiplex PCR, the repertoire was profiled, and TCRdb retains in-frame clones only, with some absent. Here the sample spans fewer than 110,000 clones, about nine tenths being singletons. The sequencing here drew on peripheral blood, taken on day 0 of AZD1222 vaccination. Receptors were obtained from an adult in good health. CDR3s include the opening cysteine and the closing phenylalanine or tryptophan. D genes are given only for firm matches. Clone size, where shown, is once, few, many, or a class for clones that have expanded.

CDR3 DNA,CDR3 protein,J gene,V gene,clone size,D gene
TGTGCCAGCAGCTGGACAGGGATTGGGGATGGCTACACCTTC,CASSWTGIGDGYTF,TRBJ1-2,TRBV5-5,.,TRBD1
TGTGCCAGCAGCTTAGATAAGGGCAGCTACACTGAAGCTTTCTTT,CASSLDKGSYTEAFF,TRBJ1-1,TRBV7-6,few,.
TGTGCCAGCAAGGCGCAAGCCTACGAGCAGTACTTC,CASKAQAYEQYF,TRBJ2-7,TRBV28,once,.
TGTGCCAGCAGAAAGGGGGCTTCGCACACTGAAGCTTTCTTT,CASRKGASHTEAFF,TRBJ1-1,TRBV6-5,.,TRBD1
TGTGCCAGCAGCTTGGCCGGGGGCCTACCTGCGGCCGGCTACACCTTC,CASSLAGGLPAAGYTF,TRBJ1-2,TRBV5-4,.,.
TGTGCCAGCAGTCCGGGACTAACATCCTACGAGCAGTACTTC,CASSPGLTSYEQYF,TRBJ2-7,TRBV27,.,TRBD2
TGCGCCAGCACCAGGACGGCGAACACTGAAGCTTTCTTT,CASTRTANTEAFF,TRBJ1-1,TRBV4-1,.,.
TGTGCCAGCAGCCAAGTCATCGGATCGCCCCAGCATTTT,CASSQVIGSPQHF,TRBJ1-5,TRBV3-1/TRBV3-2,.,.
TGCGCCAGCAGGGACAATGAGCAGTTCTTC,CASRDNEQFF,TRBJ2-1,TRBV10-2,.,.
TGTGCCAGCAGCGTAGCGGGGGTTCAGAACACTGAAGCTTTCTTT,CASSVAGVQNTEAFF,TRBJ1-1,TRBV9,.,.
TGTGCCAGCAGCTATACAGACAGCCCTAGCTCCTACGAGCAGTACTTC,CASSYTDSPSSYEQYF,TRBJ2-7,TRBV7-8,.,.
TGTGCCATCAGTGAGTCCCGGACCCTTAGCTCCTACAATGAGCAGTTCTTC,CAISESRTLSSYNEQFF,TRBJ2-1,TRBV10-3,.,.
TGTGCCAGCAGCTTACGGAGCGTCGGCGGCTACACCTTC,CASSLRSVGGYTF,TRBJ1-2,TRBV11-1,once,.
TGTGCCAGTAGTATAGATTCCCCGGGCGGGGGGGCGTTAGGGACCCAGTACTTC,CASSIDSPGGGALGTQYF,TRBJ2-5,TRBV19,.,TRBD2
TGTGCCAGCAGCCCCGTTGGGAACTATGGCTACACCTTC,CASSPVGNYGYTF,TRBJ1-2,TRBV5-6,once,.
TGTGCCAGCAGCCAAGATGGATCTAGCGGGAGCTACGAGCAGTACTTC,CASSQDGSSGSYEQYF,TRBJ2-7,TRBV4-2,.,TRBD2
TGTGCCAGCTCACCATTCGAAAACAGGGGGGTGAGTGGCTACACCTTC,CASSPFENRGVSGYTF,TRBJ1-2,TRBV18,.,TRBD1
TGTGCCACCGGAACCCGGGGGGGGATTTACAATGAGCAGTTCTTC,CATGTRGGIYNEQFF,TRBJ2-1,TRBV19,.,TRBD2
TGTGCCAGCAGTGAAGTCATCAGCGGGGGCGGTGAGCAGTTCTTC,CASSEVISGGGEQFF,TRBJ2-1,TRBV6-4,few,TRBD2
TGTGCCAGAAGCCCCCGCTTGGTGAGGGAGGGCACAGATACGCAGTATTTT,CARSPRLVREGTDTQYF,TRBJ2-3,TRBV7-5,.,.
TGTGCCAGCAGCTCCCTTCGTGAGCAGTACTTC,CASSSLREQYF,TRBJ2-7,TRBV6-2/TRBV6-3,.,.
TGTGCCAGCAGCCTGGACCCTCCGGGTAACACCGGGGAGCTGTTTTTT,CASSLDPPGNTGELFF,TRBJ2-2,TRBV7-2,.,.
TGCGCCAGCAGTCACCGGGAGGGAACCTACAATGAGCAGTTCTTC,CASSHREGTYNEQFF,TRBJ2-1,TRBV23-1,.,TRBD2
TGTGCCAGCAGCTCGTTGCTCCGGGACAGGATTGTAGCGCACGAGCAGTACTTC,CASSSLLRDRIVAHEQYF,TRBJ2-7,TRBV5-5,few,TRBD1
TGTGCCAGCAGCGTAGGGACAGGGGGAATTCAGTACTTC,CASSVGTGGIQYF,TRBJ2-4,TRBV9,.,TRBD1
TGCGCCAGCAGCCACGGGACTAGCGGGAGGGAAGGGGCCCAGTACTTC,CASSHGTSGREGAQYF,TRBJ2-5,TRBV4-1,once,TRBD2